These T cell receptor beta chains were read from a single sample in a study of T cells in Graves' hyperthyroidism and ophthalmopathy. TCRdb processed the multiplex PCR reads anew with MiXCR; each CDR3 protein has one entry. This sample has around 620,000 distinct CDR3 sequences; around 16% occur once, and the top ten carry 3.8%. The sample was blood. These TCRs come from a young woman with Graves' hyperthyroidism. The CDR3 runs from the conserved cysteine through the conserved F or W. D genes are given only for firm matches. Clone size appears in some rows only: once, few, many, or a class for an expanded clone.

V gene	D gene	clone size	J gene	CDR3 protein	CDR3 DNA
TRBV12-3/TRBV12-4	TRBD1	many	TRBJ2-5	CASSSGTAQETQYF	TGTGCCAGCAGTTCCGGGACAGCACAAGAGACCCAGTACTTC
TRBV20-1	NA	few	TRBJ1-5	CSAREGRGGNQPQHF	TGCAGTGCTAGAGAAGGGCGGGGTGGCAATCAGCCCCAGCATTTT
TRBV20-1	TRBD2	NA	TRBJ2-5	CSASAAMLAGVQETQYF	TGCAGTGCTAGCGCCGCCATGCTAGCGGGAGTGCAAGAGACCCAGTACTTC
TRBV5-5	TRBD1	few	TRBJ2-7	CASSFTGQEYEQYF	TGTGCCAGCAGCTTTACCGGACAGGAGTACGAGCAGTACTTC
TRBV29-1	NA	NA	TRBJ1-2	CSVEQSAGYGYTF	TGCAGCGTCGAGCAATCGGCGGGCTATGGCTACACCTTC
TRBV18	NA	few	TRBJ2-3	CASSPDPNLGLTDTQYF	TGTGCCAGCTCACCCGATCCTAATCTGGGTTTGACGGATACGCAGTATTTT
TRBV6-1	TRBD1	NA	TRBJ2-2	CAGEQGSNTGELFF	TGTGCCGGAGAACAGGGGTCCAACACCGGGGAGCTGTTTTTT
TRBV2	TRBD1	many	TRBJ2-2	CASSGTGLNTGELFF	TGTGCCAGCAGTGGGACAGGCTTGAACACCGGGGAGCTGTTTTTT
TRBV6-2/TRBV6-3	NA	NA	TRBJ1-1	CASSPSPGLNTEAFF	TGTGCCAGCAGTCCCTCCCCGGGACTTAACACTGAAGCTTTCTTT
TRBV3-1	TRBD1	few	TRBJ2-7	CASSQGGQGYEQYF	TGTGCCAGCAGCCAAGGCGGACAGGGGTACGAGCAGTACTTC
TRBV12-3/TRBV12-4	TRBD2	NA	TRBJ2-1	CASSLATSGRGGQFF	TGTGCCAGCAGTTTAGCGACTAGCGGGAGGGGGGGACAGTTCTTC
TRBV12-3/TRBV12-4	TRBD2	NA	TRBJ2-2	CATGTSGRDTGELFF	TGTGCCACCGGGACTAGCGGGAGAGACACCGGGGAGCTGTTTTTT
TRBV6-2/TRBV6-3	TRBD1	many	TRBJ2-2	CAQGERFGNTGELFF	TGTGCCCAGGGGGAGAGGTTCGGGAACACCGGGGAGCTGTTTTTT
TRBV28	TRBD1	many	TRBJ1-5	CASRIQGATQPQHF	TGTGCCAGCAGAATACAGGGGGCTACTCAGCCCCAGCATTTT
TRBV5-1	NA	few	TRBJ2-1	CASSPGARGEQFF	TGCGCCAGCAGCCCGGGGGCCAGGGGGGAGCAGTTCTTC
TRBV10-3	NA	many	TRBJ1-5	CAISGGGLEPQHF	TGTGCCATCAGTGGGGGGGGATTGGAGCCCCAGCATTTT
TRBV20-1	TRBD2	few	TRBJ2-7	CSASRPGREKRGSSYEQYF	TGCAGTGCTAGTCGCCCCGGGCGGGAGAAGAGAGGGAGCTCCTACGAGCAGTACTTC
TRBV6-2/TRBV6-3	NA	many	TRBJ2-7	CASSYGRAELHEQYF	TGTGCCAGCAGTTACGGTAGGGCAGAACTACACGAGCAGTACTTC
TRBV13	NA	NA	TRBJ2-1	CASSLGLGQNNEQFF	TGTGCCAGCAGCTTAGGCCTAGGGCAGAACAATGAGCAGTTCTTC